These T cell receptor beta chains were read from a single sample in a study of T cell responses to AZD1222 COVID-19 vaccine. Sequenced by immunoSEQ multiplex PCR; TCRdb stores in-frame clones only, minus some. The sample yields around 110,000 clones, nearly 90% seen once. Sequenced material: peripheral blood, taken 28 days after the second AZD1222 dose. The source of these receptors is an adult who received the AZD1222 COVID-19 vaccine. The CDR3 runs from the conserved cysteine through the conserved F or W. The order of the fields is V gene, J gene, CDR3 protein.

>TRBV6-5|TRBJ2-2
CASSSQGANTGELFF
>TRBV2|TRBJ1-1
CASKDSGDTEAFF
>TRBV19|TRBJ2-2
CASSTDRVQLFF
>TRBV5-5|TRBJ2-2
CASSFGQGATGELFF
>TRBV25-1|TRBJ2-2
CASTPPGGRGGELFF
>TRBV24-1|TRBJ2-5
CATSDLVGQGLETQYF
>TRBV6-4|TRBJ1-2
CASSASLGAGTGQRDGYTF
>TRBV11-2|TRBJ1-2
CASSLVRTDSNYGYTF
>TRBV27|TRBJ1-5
CASSPQGMDQPQHF
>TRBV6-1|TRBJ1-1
CASSEINSAPITEAFF
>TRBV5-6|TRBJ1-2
CASSPLGGRGYGYTF
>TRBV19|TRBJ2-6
CASSTRTGGMTAGANVLTF
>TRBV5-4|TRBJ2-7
CASSPGTGNPYEQYF
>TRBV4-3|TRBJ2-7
CASSLQTRGYYEQYF
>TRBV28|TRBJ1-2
CASSLFKGYTF
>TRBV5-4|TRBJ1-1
CASSLGGESAEAFF
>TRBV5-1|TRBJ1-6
CASSAAGGDSPLHF
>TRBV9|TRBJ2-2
CASSSSASNTGELFF
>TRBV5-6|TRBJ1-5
CASSSPHYNQPQHF
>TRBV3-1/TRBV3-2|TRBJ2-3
CAIGGAYTDTQYF
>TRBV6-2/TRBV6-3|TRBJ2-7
CASSSDPGFQYF
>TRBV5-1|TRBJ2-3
CASSLALTSGGASTDTQYF
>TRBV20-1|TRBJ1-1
CSASSRQGWTEAFF
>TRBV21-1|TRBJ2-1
CASSKDAEALYNEQFF
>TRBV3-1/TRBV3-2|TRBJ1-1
CASSQGLRGAGEAFF
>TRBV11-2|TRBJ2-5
CASSLEEGLDRNQETQYF
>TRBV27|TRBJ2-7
CASSQQGGFYEQYF
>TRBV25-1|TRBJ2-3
CASNGTGGRDTQYF
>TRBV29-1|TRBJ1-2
CSVDGSPGYTF
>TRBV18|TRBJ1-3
CASSTDRGNTIYF
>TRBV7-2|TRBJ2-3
CASSLAASASTDTQYF